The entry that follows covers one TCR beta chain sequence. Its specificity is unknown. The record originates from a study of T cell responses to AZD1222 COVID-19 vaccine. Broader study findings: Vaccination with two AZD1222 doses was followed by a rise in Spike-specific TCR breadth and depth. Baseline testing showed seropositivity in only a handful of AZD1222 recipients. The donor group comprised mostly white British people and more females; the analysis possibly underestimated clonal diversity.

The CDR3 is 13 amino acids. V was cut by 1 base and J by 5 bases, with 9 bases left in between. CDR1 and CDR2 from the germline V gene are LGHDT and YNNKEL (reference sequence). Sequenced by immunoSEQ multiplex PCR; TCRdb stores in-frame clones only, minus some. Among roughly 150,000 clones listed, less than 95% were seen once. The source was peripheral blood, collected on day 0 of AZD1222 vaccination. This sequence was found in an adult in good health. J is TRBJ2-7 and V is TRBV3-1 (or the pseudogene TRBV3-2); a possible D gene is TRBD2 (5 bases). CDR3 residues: CASSQGAGNEQYF. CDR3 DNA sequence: TGTGCCAGCAGCCAAGGGGCGGGTAACGAGCAGTACTTC.